This T cell receptor beta chain is drawn from a study of T cell repertoires and HLA-DP antigens. At the level of the study: Sorted CD137+CD4+ samples averaged roughly 210 ng DNA; pre-culture CD4+ samples, 1,000 to 1,500 ng.

Some clones are missing from TCRdb's copy, which holds only in-frame ones; the method was immunoSEQ multiplex PCR. The sample lists 75,000 to 90,000 clones, 86% occurring once. CDR1 is KGHSH, CDR2 LQKENI, per germline. Unmatched junction bases numbered 12, after V lost 3 bases and J lost 2 bases. The CDR3 extends over 17 amino acids. About this clone: The antigen remains undetermined.

The V and J genes are TRBV18 and TRBJ2-7; 8 nucleotides agree with TRBD2. The specimen sequenced was CD4+ T cells from PBMCs. This TCR came from a man aged 50-59 years in good health and CMV-seronegative. The DNA for the CDR3 is TGTGCCAGCTCACCTGGGCCTGGGGCGGGGGGAACCTACGAGCAGTACTTC. Amino acids: CASSPGPGAGGTYEQYF.